A selection of T cell receptor beta chains follows, all from one sample in a study of cytomegalovirus exposure and HLA in healthy donors. This table comes from immunoSEQ multiplex PCR, and its TCRdb copy is limited to in-frame clones, with some not included. In the table there are roughly 170,000 clones, 80% of which are singletons. The sequenced material came from PBMCs. These receptor sequences come from a man aged 30-40 years in good health and CMV-seronegative. Both conserved end residues are part of each CDR3. Fields, in order: V gene, J gene, CDR3 protein.

>TRBV11-2|TRBJ1-1
CASSLQGAVNTEAFF
>TRBV9|TRBJ2-4
CASSGSLEQAEAKNIQYF
>TRBV7-2|TRBJ2-3
CASSPGLAGSTDTQYF
>TRBV5-8|TRBJ1-2
CASSLNRIAYGYTF
>TRBV5-4|TRBJ2-3
CASSPDYYTDTQYF
>TRBV6-1|TRBJ1-2
CASSEARRGYGYGYTF
>TRBV11-2|TRBJ2-7
CASSKGDIISFSSYEQYF
>TRBV7-3|TRBJ1-1
CASSAQGLNTEAFF
>TRBV23-1|TRBJ1-4
CASSQRQTGVNEKLFF
>TRBV14|TRBJ2-4
CASRHSGGEGNIQYF
>TRBV29-1|TRBJ1-1
CSVGGGRAVAFF
>TRBV6-6|TRBJ1-2
CASSYAGAGGYTF
>TRBV18|TRBJ2-1
CASSPRSGLASGAYNEQFF
>TRBV30|TRBJ1-6
CAWTDRGSSPLHF
>TRBV4-3|TRBJ2-7
CASSQERVSYEQYF
>TRBV6-7|TRBJ2-1
CASSYQNPRVEFPYYNEQFF